This T cell receptor (beta chain) came from a study of T cell responses to AZD1222 COVID-19 vaccine (dated by TCRdb to the early 2020s). Some background on the complete study: AZD1222 recipients with second doses at about 4 weeks or about 12 weeks were pooled, because spike-specific TCR depth and breadth did not differ between schedules. A total of 233 trial participants underwent TCR sequencing, of whom under 220 had received two doses of AZD1222 and roughly 26 had received two doses of the MenACWY control vaccine. Trial participants were enrolled by age into subgroups of 18-55, 56-69 and 70-plus years, and about 150, 27 and 61 TCR-sequenced participants, respectively, were included in these subgroups.

Note on this clone: The clone's antigen remains unknown. The input lacks base qualities; no much larger clone sits a single base away.

The CDR3 runs 16 amino acids, cysteine and phenylalanine included. Only the CDR3 DNA stays, 48 bases, in frame from base 1. V and J lose 6 bases and 2 bases, and a span of 20 bases separates them. Based on the germline V gene, the CDR1 and CDR2 sequences are MGHDK and SYGVNS. The CDR3 regions of human TCRbeta chains were analyzed by immunosequencing. The published analysis was carried out like this. TCRs in the repertoires were matched against a reference library of SARS-CoV-2-specific TCRs that had been generated with the MIRA antigen-specificity platform. Breadth was defined as the fraction of unique TCRs that were SARS-CoV-2-associated, and depth was defined as the fraction of total T cells that were SARS-CoV-2-associated. Using the MIRA data, every spike-specific TCR was mapped to the spike region that the TCR reacted to and assigned to either a CD4 or a CD8 class. Log10-transformed breadth and depth values were compared by one-way ANOVA with Sidak's multiple comparisons tests. The immuneACCESS repertoire file appears here via TCRdb, limited to in-frame rearrangements. These files lack a portion of the clones; in checked studies, under half of the deficit traces to unresolved V genes, and the cause of the others is not known. That table furnishes V, J and clone size, whereas the DNA furnished D and trimming. Across this sample there are approximately 170,000 clones, with 75% to 90% seen only once. The ten largest clones add up to 6% to 8% of the sample.

The full study reports these points: The whole spike protein was spanned by vaccine-associated CD4 TCRs, and dominant responses were seen in regions 160-218 and 743-854. A significant rise in spike-specific TCR breadth and depth was observed after two AZD1222 doses relative to day 0 and relative to MenACWY recipients. In the small 56-69-year group, the increase in depth fell short of significance, most likely because of low power. Participants were mostly white British, with more females than males. The authors suggested clonal diversity may have been underestimated. Because no day 14 peak-response samples were available, repertoires were characterized only after the peak T cell response. Reportedly, close to half of the unique spike-specific TCRs recognized epitopes lying outside the regions that are mutated in the B.1.351 and B.1.1.7 variants. Conclusions about previously exposed vaccinees are limited because only six or seven AZD1222 recipients were SARS-CoV-2 seropositive at baseline.

The sample's time point label, decoded: baseline before first vaccination. Vaccinee samples were obtained from the UK trials COV001 and COV002, which included a single-blind randomized controlled phase 2/3 trial of AZD1222 (ChAdOx1 nCoV-19) in healthy adults. For TCRbeta chain sequencing, PBMC samples from trial participants were taken at day 0 and at day 28 after the second dose. The source of this sequence is an adult in good health. The sequence links TRBV25-1 to TRBJ2-7, with no D gene named confidently. This specimen was peripheral blood, taken on day 0 of AZD1222 vaccination. The DNA sequence is as follows: TGTGCCAGCAGCGAGGCGGTGACCCCAGGCACCTACGAGCAGTACTTC. Its protein product is CASSEAVTPGTYEQYF.